Listed here are 26 T cell receptor beta chains from one sample, sequenced in a study of control samples from healthy donors and cancer patients. Profiled with immunoSEQ multiplex PCR; TCRdb holds only in-frame clones, not every one. Of tens of thousands of clones detected, roughly 90% appear once; the ten largest clones hold 6.5% to 7.5%. Sequenced sample: blood. These receptors originate from a man between 50 and 59 years old in good health.

The chain has TRBV3-1 (or the pseudogene TRBV3-2) and TRBJ2-5, with D perhaps assigned TRBD1 or TRBD2 (6 bases each). V was trimmed by 4 bases and J by 3 bases, leaving 12 bases between them. The CDR3 loop spans 14 amino acids. In germline, CDR1 is LGHDT, CDR2 YNNKEL (reference sequence). The CDR3 protein is CASSPLGGEETQYF. DNA for the CDR3: TGTGCCAGCAGCCCTTTGGGGGGCGAAGAGACCCAGTACTTC.

The chain links TRBV9 to TRBJ1-6, with TRBD1 matching over 9 bases. The CDR3 runs to 15 residues. Germline V gives CDR1 SGDLS, CDR2 YYNGEE. The junction had 8 bases not matched to a gene; V was cut back by 4 bases and J by 9 bases. This chain's CDR3 is CASSPSQGAASPLHF. The CDR3 DNA sequence: TGTGCCAGCAGCCCTTCACAGGGGGCGGCTTCACCCCTCCACTTT.

This chain links TRBV27 with TRBJ1-2, with D possibly TRBD1 on 6 matching bases. The germline CDR1 and CDR2 sequences are MNHEY and SMNVEV (reference sequence). V was pared by 0 bases and J by 5 bases, with 7 bases between. The CDR3 consists of 13 residues. The CDR3 bases are TGTGCCAGCAGTTTATCAGGGGGGTATGGCTACACCTTC. This translates into CASSLSGGYGYTF.

The chain has TRBV19 and TRBJ1-2; no clear D gene. V was pared by 3 bases and J by 10 bases, with 15 bases between. Per the germline V gene, CDR1 is LNHDA and CDR2 is SQIVND (reference sequence). The length of the CDR3 is 13 residues. In DNA, the CDR3 is TGTGCCAGTAGTATCTTCGGTATTCCGGCCTACACCTTC. It encodes CASSIFGIPAYTF.

The genes are TRBV10-3 and TRBJ2-2; 11 bases are shared with TRBD1. From germline, CDR1 is ENHRY and CDR2 SYGVKD. CDR3 length equals 16 residues. Unmatched junction bases numbered 4, after V lost 4 bases and J lost 3 bases. This CDR3 reads CAISARTGGDTGELFF. The CDR3 DNA follows: TGTGCCATCAGTGCCCGGACAGGGGGCGACACCGGGGAGCTGTTTTTT.

The chain joins TRBV6-5 to TRBJ1-2; D possibly corresponds to TRBD1 (5 bases). The CDR3 is 16 residues long. CDR1 is MNHEY and CDR2 is SVGAGI in the germline V gene. The germline V and J ends were trimmed by 2 bases and 1 base, with 14 bases remaining between them. The CDR3 coding sequence is TGTGCCAGCAGTTACCGGGGGGGACTTGGTAACTATGGCTACACCTTC. This sequence encodes CASSYRGGLGNYGYTF.

The CDR3 sequence is CASSQGEAAQYF. CDR3 in DNA: TGTGCCAGCAGCCAAGGGGAGGCAGCTCAGTACTTC. The J gene is TRBJ2-7, the V gene TRBV3-1 (or the pseudogene TRBV3-2); maybe TRBD2 (6 bases). CDR3 length: 12 amino acids. Germline assignment: CDR1 LGHDT and CDR2 YNNKEL (reference sequence). Deletions cut 1 base from V and 10 bases from J, with 11 bases between.

This chain links TRBV7-2 with TRBJ1-1, with 8 bases aligning to TRBD1. The CDR3 covers 14 residues. The germline CDR1 and CDR2 sequences are SGHTA and FQGNSA. J was trimmed by 9 bases and V by 4 bases; bases with no gene match: 10. CDR3 in DNA: TGTGCCAGCAGCTGGGACCAGACAGGGGTCAAAGCTTTCTTT. Protein product: CASSWDQTGVKAFF.

The rearrangement uses TRBV9 and TRBJ2-2, with D tentatively TRBD1 or TRBD2 (6 bases each). Germline CDR1 is SGDLS and CDR2 is YYNGEE. Trimming pared 6 bases from V and 3 bases from J, leaving 12 bases between. The CDR3 length is 14 residues. CDR3 in amino acids: CASTLGGDTGELFF. The DNA of the CDR3 is TGTGCCAGCACCCTCGGGGGCGACACCGGGGAGCTGTTTTTT.

The chain is built from TRBV12-3 or TRBV12-4 and TRBJ2-3, with D uncertain. The CDR3 consists of 11 residues. Trimming pared 5 bases from V and 0 bases from J, leaving 0 bases between. The CDR3 DNA follows: TGTGCCAGCAGTAGCACAGATACGCAGTATTTT. Amino acids: CASSSTDTQYF.

This sequence joins TRBV5-6 and TRBJ1-2, with 7 bases that match TRBD1. The V and J ends lost 0 bases and 6 bases, in that order; junction bases with no gene match: 5. Germline CDR1 SGHDT, CDR2 YYEEEE. The CDR3 totals 14 residues. CDR3 nucleotide sequence: TGTGCCAGCAGCTTGGCACAGGGGCCGGATGGCTACACCTTC. Protein product: CASSLAQGPDGYTF.

The V and J genes are TRBV6-2 or TRBV6-3 and TRBJ2-7; 7 bases are shared with TRBD1. V lost 6 bases, J lost 2 bases, and 7 bases stayed unmatched. The CDR3 covers 14 residues. The V gene's germline CDR1 is MNHEY and CDR2 SVGEGT. For the CDR3, the DNA is TGTGCCAGCAGCCAGGACAGGTCCGCCTACGAGCAGTACTTC. Encoded protein: CASSQDRSAYEQYF.

The genes are TRBV27 and TRBJ2-5; 8 nucleotides line up with TRBD1. The CDR3 is 14 amino acids. J gave up 1 base and V 8 bases, and 6 bases lay outside the gene matches. The germline V gene encodes CDR1 MNHEY and CDR2 SMNVEV (reference sequence). CDR3 DNA sequence: TGTGCCAGCGGACAGGGAATGGGCCAAGAGACCCAGTACTTC. It specifies CASGQGMGQETQYF.

This clone has a single count. The chain employs TRBV5-5 and TRBJ2-3; the D is unclear. V was cut by 1 base and J by 4 bases, with 7 bases left in between. The CDR3 runs 13 residues. Germline V gene data show CDR1 as SGHKS and CDR2 as YYEKEE (reference sequence). Here the CDR3 reads CASSLYGPDTQYF. CDR3 DNA: TGTGCCAGCAGCTTGTACGGACCAGATACGCAGTATTTT. The entire variable domain, with the rest obtained from reference TRBV5-5 and TRBJ2-3, is as follows: DAGVTQSPTHLIKTRGQQVTLRCSPISGHKSVSWYQQVLGQGPQFIFQYYEKEERGRGNFPDRFSARQFPNYSSELNVNALLLGDSALYLCASSLYGPDTQYFGPGTRLTVL.

This clone was seen only a few times. V usage is TRBV5-1 and J usage is TRBJ1-1; 7 bases are shared with TRBD1. The CDR3 loop spans 14 amino acids. Germline V gene sequence: CDR1 SGHRS, CDR2 YFSETQ. V lost 3 bases, J lost 2 bases, and 4 bases stayed unmatched. The CDR3 reads CASSWYRGNTEAFF. CDR3 DNA: TGCGCCAGCAGCTGGTACAGGGGAAACACTGAAGCTTTCTTT.

The V gene is TRBV12-3 or TRBV12-4, the J gene TRBJ1-1; possible D gene TRBD1, 6 bases. V lost 7 bases, J lost 5 bases, and 11 bases lay in between. The length of the CDR3 is 12 residues. CDR3 in DNA: TGTGCCAGCAACAAGGGGGGGACTGAAGCTTTCTTT. This encodes CASNKGGTEAFF.

The chain carries TRBV11-2 and TRBJ1-1; D possibly corresponds to TRBD1 (5 bases). The germline V and J ends were trimmed by 11 bases and 4 bases, with 20 bases remaining between them. The CDR3 runs 14 residues. Per germline, CDR1 SGHAT and CDR2 FQNNGV. CDR3 region: CASTGGGWGTEAFF. The CDR3 bases are TGTGCCTCCACCGGCGGGGGGTGGGGCACTGAAGCTTTCTTT.

The chain carries TRBV6-5 and TRBJ1-1; no definite D call. V was shortened by 5 bases and J by 5 bases, with 12 bases between the two germline ends. Germline lookup yields CDR1 MNHEY and CDR2 SVGAGI. The CDR3 extends over 13 amino acids. The CDR3 coding sequence is TGTGCCAGCAGTCCCCGAGGAAGGACTGAAGCTTTCTTT. It yields the protein CASSPRGRTEAFF.

The chain recombines TRBV20-1 with TRBJ2-5, with D maybe TRBD1 (6 bases). The CDR3 length is 11 residues. Germline CDR1 DFQATT, CDR2 SNEGSKA (reference sequence). Trimming took 2 bases from V and 5 from J, leaving 6 bases between them. CDR3 loop: CSARTGETQYF. The CDR3 DNA reads TGCAGTGCTAGAACAGGGGAGACCCAGTACTTC.

The CDR3 here is CASSYSWDGYGYTF. The CDR3 bases are TGTGCCAGCAGTTACTCATGGGACGGCTATGGCTACACCTTC. This rearrangement joins TRBV6-2 or TRBV6-3 to TRBJ1-2, with D maybe TRBD1 (5 bases). The V end was cut by 0 bases, the J end by 4 bases, with 9 bases between. The CDR3 consists of 14 residues. The germline gives CDR1 MNHEY, CDR2 SVGEGT.

The rearrangement joins TRBV10-1 to TRBJ2-1, with 7 nucleotides matching TRBD2. Germline CDR1 WNHNN, CDR2 SYGVQD (reference sequence). V gave up 2 bases and J gave up 3 bases; unmatched junction bases: 7. The CDR3 contains 16 residues. The CDR3 DNA reads TGCGCCAGCAGTGAGGGACGGGGGGTAATCTACAATGAGCAGTTCTTC. This translates into CASSEGRGVIYNEQFF.

The V gene is TRBV5-1, the J gene TRBJ2-1; 9 bases are shared with TRBD1. The CDR3 has 16 amino acids. The germline CDR1 and CDR2 sequences are SGHRS and YFSETQ. V trimming: 3 bases; J trimming: 0 bases; junction bases outside the gene matches: 4. The CDR3 protein is CASSSGTGSSYNEQFF. The CDR3 DNA is TGCGCCAGCAGCTCCGGGACAGGGAGCTCCTACAATGAGCAGTTCTTC.

This chain uses TRBV24-1 with TRBJ2-1, with 7 nucleotides matching TRBD2. There are 16 residues in the CDR3. Unmatched junction bases numbered 4, after V lost 3 bases and J lost 0 bases. The V gene's germline CDR1 is KGHDR and CDR2 SFDVKD. The CDR3 DNA reads as TGTGCCACCAGTGATAGTAGCGGGTTCTCCTACAATGAGCAGTTCTTC. Its translation is CATSDSSGFSYNEQFF.

The rearrangement uses TRBV5-4 and TRBJ2-1, with TRBD2 matching over 13 bases. CDR3 length equals 18 residues. Germline V gene lookup returns CDR1 SGHNT and CDR2 YYREEE (reference sequence). The ends lost 4 bases at V and 6 bases at J; junction bases unmatched: 13. This CDR3 is CASSRGLAGEMLVNEQFF. The CDR3 DNA sequence: TGTGCCAGCAGCCGCGGACTAGCGGGGGAGATGCTCGTCAATGAGCAGTTCTTC.

This chain links TRBV6-6 with TRBJ1-5; D call uncertain. With 6 bases removed from V and 6 bases from J, the gap between germline ends came to 15 bases. The CDR3 is 14 amino acids. Germline CDR1 is MNHNY and CDR2 is SVGAGI (reference sequence). The CDR3 protein is CASSEGYWGQPQHF. The CDR3 region has the DNA TGTGCCAGCAGCGAAGGCTATTGGGGTCAGCCCCAGCATTTT.

The V and J genes are TRBV29-1 and TRBJ1-3; possibly TRBD1 for D (6 bases). Deletions cut 6 bases from V and 4 bases from J, with 13 bases between. This CDR3 is 13 amino acids long. Germline values: CDR1 SQVTM, CDR2 ANQGSEA. CDR3 sequence: CSVTPDSGNTIYF. CDR3 DNA: TGCAGCGTGACCCCGGACAGCGGAAACACCATATATTTT.